Presented here are 16 T cell receptor beta chains from one specimen sequenced in a study of blood T cell repertoires in COVID-19. TCRdb keeps only in-frame clones here, not all; method: immunoSEQ multiplex PCR. The sample records about 26,000 clones, around 90% being singletons. The sequenced sample consisted of peripheral blood. The source is a human donor in a cohort sampled during active COVID-19.

This chain links TRBV11-2 with TRBJ1-4; D possibly corresponds to TRBD1 (6 bases). V shed 0 bases and J shed 6 bases, with 11 bases lying between them. The CDR3 runs 15 residues. Germline V gene lookup returns CDR1 SGHAT and CDR2 FQNNGV. The CDR3 spells CASSLDGQGYEKLFF. The CDR3 nucleotides read TGTGCCAGCAGCTTAGATGGGCAGGGGTATGAAAAACTGTTTTTT.

The J gene is TRBJ2-1, the V gene TRBV6-5; TRBD2 agrees at 11 bases. The CDR3 sequence is 14 residues long. CDR1 and CDR2 from the germline V gene are MNHEY and SVGAGI. V trimming: 6 bases; J trimming: 8 bases; junction bases outside the gene matches: 6. CDR3 amino acids: CASRSSGGPDEQFF. The DNA for the CDR3 is TGTGCCAGCAGGTCTAGCGGGGGGCCGGATGAGCAGTTCTTC.

The chain couples TRBV28 to TRBJ2-7, with 11 positions matching TRBD1. Unmatched junction bases numbered 7, after V lost 5 bases and J lost 4 bases. CDR1 is MDHEN, CDR2 SYDVKM, per germline. The CDR3 sequence is 15 residues long. This CDR3 is CASSPPGTGGYEQYF. The CDR3 DNA reads TGTGCCAGCAGTCCCCCCGGGACAGGGGGTTACGAGCAGTACTTC.

The chain links TRBV2 to TRBJ1-1; the match to TRBD1 covers 8 bases. The CDR3 sequence is 16 residues long. Germline CDR1 reads SNHLY; CDR2 reads FYNNEI. J lost 4 bases, V lost 3 bases, and 10 bases had no gene match. CDR3: CASSEGGQGGGTEAFF. DNA for the CDR3: TGTGCCAGCAGTGAGGGAGGACAGGGTGGTGGCACTGAAGCTTTCTTT.

A remark on this clone: The same CDR3 can be traced to other DNA sequences in this sample. This chain joins TRBV5-1 and TRBJ1-1; D remains ambiguous. CDR3 length equals 13 residues. Germline V CDR1 and CDR2: SGHRS, YFSETQ. Trimming removed 1 base at V and 3 bases at J, with 7 bases between. The CDR3 loop reads CASSLKSDTEAFF. The DNA for the CDR3 is TGCGCCAGCAGCTTGAAGTCGGACACTGAAGCTTTCTTT.

The chain links TRBV27 to TRBJ2-3; the match to TRBD2 covers 11 bases. The germline CDR1 and CDR2 sequences are MNHEY and SMNVEV (reference sequence). After removal of 7 bases from V and 3 bases from J, the junction contained 3 bases not matched to a gene. The CDR3 consists of 14 residues. The CDR3 reads CASTRLAGTDTQYF. In nucleotides, the CDR3 is TGTGCCAGCACCCGACTAGCGGGGACAGATACGCAGTATTTT.

DNA of the CDR3: TGTGCCAGCAGCTCTACAGCTACGCCTGCCTACGAGCAGTACTTC. Protein: CASSSTATPAYEQYF. The rearrangement links TRBV5-4 to TRBJ2-7; D is unresolved. Trimming shortened V by 3 bases and J by 2 bases, and 15 bases separated the two germline ends. Germline CDR1 is SGHNT and CDR2 is YYREEE (reference sequence). The CDR3 loop spans 15 amino acids.

This chain links TRBV28 with TRBJ2-7; possible D gene TRBD1, 6 bases. CDR1 MDHEN and CDR2 SYDVKM come from the germline V gene. V lost 7 bases, J lost 2 bases, and 12 bases lay in between. The CDR3 runs 13 residues. The CDR3 DNA sequence: TGTGCCAGCACCCCCGGGACAACCTACGAGCAGTACTTC. It specifies CASTPGTTYEQYF.

The CDR3 DNA reads as TGCGCCAGCAGCCAAGTGTGGGGCTTGCGTACTGAAGCTTTCTTT. Its protein is CASSQVWGLRTEAFF. This chain joins TRBV4-1 and TRBJ1-1; possible D gene TRBD1, 5 bases. The CDR3 is 15 amino acids. Between the trimmed V and J ends, which lost 1 base and 5 bases, there was a span of 14 bases. Germline CDR1 reads MGHRA; CDR2 reads YSYEKL.

This chain links TRBV5-6 with TRBJ2-7; D unresolved. V was trimmed by 0 bases and J by 4 bases, leaving 8 bases between them. CDR3 length equals 13 residues. From germline, CDR1 is SGHDT and CDR2 YYEEEE. The DNA of the CDR3 is TGTGCCAGCAGCTTGGCTACAGTATACGAGCAGTACTTC. Translating it yields CASSLATVYEQYF.

The chain couples TRBV5-1 to TRBJ2-7; 9 bases are shared with TRBD1. Germline lookup yields CDR1 SGHRS and CDR2 YFSETQ. V lost 2 bases and J lost 4; bases outside the gene matches: 4. CDR3 length equals 14 residues. CDR3 bases: TGCGCCAGCAGCTTCGGGACAGGGCTTTACGAGCAGTACTTC. Protein product: CASSFGTGLYEQYF. Based on the CDR3 plus reference TRBV5-1 and TRBJ2-7, the full variable domain is KAGVTQTPRYLIKTRGQQVTLSCSPISGHRSVSWYQQTPGQGLQFLFEYFSETQRNKGNFPGRFSGRQFSNSRSEMNVSTLELGDSALYLCASSFGTGLYEQYFGPGTRLTVT.

This clone was counted a single time. The chain recombines TRBV7-8 with TRBJ1-1; no clear D gene. Trimming shortened V by 1 base and J by 13 bases, and 13 bases separated the two germline ends. The V gene's germline CDR1 is SGHVS and CDR2 FQNEAQ. The CDR3 contains 12 residues. CDR3 loop: CASSLGGDEVFF. DNA for the CDR3: TGTGCCAGCAGCTTAGGGGGAGATGAGGTTTTCTTT.

This sequence joins TRBV7-8 and TRBJ1-5; TRBD1 is a possible D gene (6 bases). Germline V lookup: CDR1 SGHVS, CDR2 FQNEAQ. This CDR3 comprises 15 residues. V lost 5 bases and J lost 2, with 13 bases in between. CDR3: CASSRGGGGNQPQHF. DNA for the CDR3: TGTGCCAGCAGCCGAGGGGGAGGTGGCAATCAGCCCCAGCATTTT. The variable domain in full, with the rest retrieved from reference TRBV7-8 and TRBJ1-5, is GAGVSQSPRYKVAKRGQDVALRCDPISGHVSLFWYQQALGQGPEFLTYFQNEAQLDKSGLPSDRFFAERPEGSVSTLKIQRTQQEDSAVYLCASSRGGGGNQPQHFGDGTRLSIL.

CDR3 region: CASSHGGSNEQFF. For the CDR3, the DNA is TGTGCCAGCAGCCACGGCGGCTCTAATGAGCAGTTCTTC. The chain employs TRBV3-1 (or the pseudogene TRBV3-2) and TRBJ2-1; D remains ambiguous. V dropped 3 bases and J dropped 7 bases, with 10 bases sitting between them. The CDR3 runs to 13 residues. Germline lookup yields CDR1 LGHDT and CDR2 YNNKEL (reference sequence).

The DNA of the CDR3 is TGTGCCAGCAGTTTATCGAGGGGAAGTAGGTGGGACAGGGACGACGAGCAGTACTTC. It yields the protein CASSLSRGSRWDRDDEQYF. The rearrangement links TRBV27 to TRBJ2-7; TRBD1 matches 9 bases. The CDR3 sequence is 19 residues long. Germline V gives CDR1 MNHEY, CDR2 SMNVEV (reference sequence). Germline trimming cut 0 bases from V and 5 bases from J; bases unmatched to any gene: 17.

This chain connects TRBV7-7 to TRBJ2-2; possibly TRBD1 for D (5 bases). The CDR3 has 13 amino acids. V lost 5 bases, J lost 7 bases, and 11 bases lay in between. CDR1 and CDR2 (germline): SSHAT, FNYEAQ (reference sequence). CDR3 nucleotides: TGTGCCAGCAGCCCAGACCAGGGCGGGGAGCTGTTTTTT. The encoded protein is CASSPDQGGELFF.